These 8 T cell receptor beta chains were all obtained from the same sample, sequenced in a study of cytomegalovirus exposure and HLA in healthy donors. PCR employed 60 Vbeta and 13 Jbeta primers. The assay was immunoSEQ multiplex PCR, and TCRdb's table has in-frame clones only and misses some. The table includes 210,000 or so clones, roughly four fifths detected once. The sequencing input was PBMCs. These receptors were obtained from a girl aged 2 to 10 in good health and CMV-seronegative.

The chain uses TRBV5-8 and TRBJ2-3, with 8 nucleotides matching TRBD1. Germline values: CDR1 SGHTS, CDR2 YDEGEE. V shed 3 bases, J shed 3 bases, and the junction held 9 bases outside the gene matches. The CDR3 covers 16 residues. The CDR3 reads CASSSRTGYPTDTQYF. CDR3 bases: TGTGCCAGCAGCTCCAGGACAGGGTATCCGACAGATACGCAGTATTTT.

The table lists this clone with a few counts. V gene TRBV27 combines with J gene TRBJ2-7; 7 nucleotides agree with TRBD2. The CDR3 is 14 amino acids. The junction had 14 bases not matched to a gene; V was cut back by 7 bases and J by 8 bases. Per the germline V gene, CDR1 is MNHEY and CDR2 is SMNVEV (reference sequence). The CDR3 nucleotides are TGTGCCAGCATCGATATTGGCGGGGGTGGCAAGCAGTACTTC. Translating gives CASIDIGGGGKQYF.

The chain is built from TRBV5-1 and TRBJ2-5; no clear D gene. V lost 0 bases and J lost 9, with 12 bases in between. Germline values: CDR1 SGHRS, CDR2 YFSETQ. The length of the CDR3 is 13 residues. The CDR3 is CASSLASGLPQYF. The CDR3 DNA follows: TGCGCCAGCAGCTTGGCCTCGGGTTTGCCCCAGTACTTC. The full variable domain, rest sourced from reference TRBV5-1 and TRBJ2-5, is KAGVTQTPRYLIKTRGQQVTLSCSPISGHRSVSWYQQTPGQGLQFLFEYFSETQRNKGNFPGRFSGRQFSNSRSEMNVSTLELGDSALYLCASSLASGLPQYFGPGTRLLVL.

This chain links TRBV27 with TRBJ1-5, with D possibly matching TRBD1 (5 bases). There are 13 residues in the CDR3. In germline, CDR1 is MNHEY, CDR2 SMNVEV (reference sequence). Between the trimmed V and J ends, which lost 5 bases and 0 bases, there was a span of 5 bases. CDR3 protein: CASSRGSNQPQHF. CDR3 bases: TGTGCCAGCAGTAGGGGTAGCAATCAGCCCCAGCATTTT.

The rearrangement uses TRBV6-6 and TRBJ2-7, with a weak D call TRBD1 (5 bases). V was trimmed by 5 bases and J by 0 bases, leaving 14 bases between them. This CDR3 is 15 amino acids long. The germline V gene encodes CDR1 MNHNY and CDR2 SVGAGI (reference sequence). As DNA, the CDR3 is TGTGCCAGCAGTACCCCCGCCGACAGCTCCTACGAGCAGTACTTC. Translated: CASSTPADSSYEQYF.

The chain links TRBV2 to TRBJ2-3, with 8 positions matching TRBD2. Germline CDR1 SNHLY, CDR2 FYNNEI. V lost 8 bases, J lost 3 bases, and 13 bases stayed unmatched. CDR3 size: 16 residues. The CDR3 sequence is CASGRTGLGSTDTQYF. CDR3 in DNA: TGTGCCAGCGGTCGTACGGGACTAGGTTCAACAGATACGCAGTATTTT.

The chain joins TRBV7-6 to TRBJ2-1; 7 bases fit TRBD1. V lost 4 bases to trimming and J lost 2 bases; unmatched junction nucleotides: 11. The CDR3 is made up of 17 amino acids. CDR1 and CDR2 from the germline V gene are SGHVS and FNYEAQ. CDR3 in DNA: TGTGCCAGCAGCTCCACCTCCGACAGGGACCCCTACAATGAGCAGTTCTTC. It yields the protein CASSSTSDRDPYNEQFF.

The chain joins TRBV29-1 to TRBJ2-5, with 9 nucleotides matching TRBD1. V trimming: 6 bases; J trimming: 5 bases; junction bases outside the gene matches: 4. The germline V gene encodes CDR1 SQVTM and CDR2 ANQGSEA. The length of the CDR3 is 12 residues. In DNA form, the CDR3 reads TGCAGCGTCCACAGGGGGCCCGAGACCCAGTACTTC. Protein product: CSVHRGPETQYF. Supplemented by reference TRBV29-1 and TRBJ2-5, the full variable domain reads SAVISQKPSRDICQRGTSLTIQCQVDSQVTMMFWYRQQPGQSLTLIATANQGSEATYESGFVIDKFPISRPNLTFSTLTVSNMSPEDSSIYLCSVHRGPETQYFGPGTRLLVL.